The rows below give T cell receptor beta chains drawn from one sample of a study of graft-versus-host responses after intestinal transplantation. The repertoire was sequenced with immunoSEQ multiplex PCR; TCRdb's copy has only in-frame clones and lacks some. This repertoire shows roughly 3,800 clones, approximately 87% found once; its top ten account for roughly 6.7%. Specimen: ileum tissue, collected 105 days after intestinal transplantation. The source is a human patient who received an intestinal transplant, so some T cells may come from the graft donor. Both conserved end residues are part of each CDR3. D genes are given only for firm matches. Only some rows state a clone size, as once, few, many or a class for expanded clones.

v_gene	j_gene	len	abundance	d_gene	CDR3nt	CDR3aa
TRBV10-3	TRBJ1-1	17	once	-	TGTGCCATCAGTGAGTCCTATATTCCCAGGAAAGAAAGAGAGGCTTTCTTT	CAISESYIPRKEREAFF
TRBV10-3	TRBJ2-7	16	few	-	TGTGCCATCAGTGAGTCGACTAGACTAGATTCCTACGAGCAGTACTTC	CAISESTRLDSYEQYF
TRBV9	TRBJ1-1	15	once	-	TGTGCCAGCAGCCCTCGGGCCTCGGGGAACACTGAAGCTTTCTTT	CASSPRASGNTEAFF
TRBV4-2	TRBJ2-7	17	-	-	TGTGCCAGCAGCCAAGGGGAAGAGGACAGTACTACCTACGAGCAGTACTTC	CASSQGEEDSTTYEQYF
TRBV2	TRBJ2-1	12	-	-	TGTGCCAGCAGGGGGGTCTACAATGAGCAGTTCTTC	CASRGVYNEQFF
TRBV5-6	TRBJ2-7	16	-	-	TGTGCCAGCAGCTTGAAAACAGAGGCTACTGCCTACGAGCAGTACTTC	CASSLKTEATAYEQYF
TRBV5-4	TRBJ2-5	14	-	TRBD2	TGTGCCAGCAGCTATGGGACTAGCGCGGAGACCCAGTACTTC	CASSYGTSAETQYF
TRBV5-1	TRBJ2-5	14	-	-	TGCGCCAGCAGCACCTGGACACTACAAGAGACCCAGTACTTC	CASSTWTLQETQYF
TRBV21-1	TRBJ2-2	16	-	-	TGTGCCAGCAGCAATCCTAATAGCGGGAACACCGGGGAGCTGTTTTTT	CASSNPNSGNTGELFF
TRBV23-1	TRBJ1-1	14	-	-	TGCGCCAGCAGTCAAATGGATGAGAACACTGAAGCTTTCTTT	CASSQMDENTEAFF
TRBV14	TRBJ2-1	16	-	-	TGTGCCAGCAGCCAAGTTAGAAAGCGCTCCTACAATGAGCAGTTCTTC	CASSQVRKRSYNEQFF
TRBV7-6	TRBJ2-6	20	once	TRBD1	TGTGCCAGCAGCTTAATGCCCTCGACAGGGGGCGCGGAAGGGGCCAACGTCCTGACTTTC	CASSLMPSTGGAEGANVLTF
TRBV5-1	TRBJ1-5	14	-	TRBD1	TGCGCCAGCAGCTTGGGGACAGGGGGTCAGCCCCAGCATTTT	CASSLGTGGQPQHF
TRBV11-2	TRBJ2-1	16	once	-	TGTGCCAGCAGCTTCTTTAGGGACCGATACTACAATGAGCAGTTCTTC	CASSFFRDRYYNEQFF
TRBV29-1	TRBJ1-2	12	-	TRBD1	TGCAGCGGAGGACAGGGGGCTAAAGGCTACACCTTC	CSGGQGAKGYTF
TRBV30	TRBJ2-7	11	-	-	TGTGCCTGGAGTGTAGTCTACGAGCAGTACTTC	CAWSVVYEQYF
TRBV13	TRBJ1-1	14	once	-	TGTGCCAGCAGCTTAGCCGAGCCAGGACCTGAAGCTTTCTTT	CASSLAEPGPEAFF
TRBV11-2	TRBJ2-7	13	-	-	TGTGCCAGCAGCTCCCTTAGGTCCTACGAGCAGTACTTC	CASSSLRSYEQYF
TRBV5-6	TRBJ1-5	13	-	TRBD1	TGTGCCAGCAGCTTGACAGGGGGTCAGCCCCAGCATTTT	CASSLTGGQPQHF
TRBV4-1	TRBJ2-1	17	once	TRBD2	TGCGCCAGCAGCCAAGTTTTATCGGCGGGAGGTAGAAATGAGCAGTTCTTC	CASSQVLSAGGRNEQFF
TRBV5-1	TRBJ2-4	13	-	-	TGCGCCAGCAGCGATGACCTGGGAAACATTCAGTACTTC	CASSDDLGNIQYF
TRBV25-1	TRBJ2-1	15	-	TRBD1	TGTGCCAGCAGTGAGGCGGACAGGGGGCACAATGAGCAGTTCTTC	CASSEADRGHNEQFF
TRBV7-8	TRBJ1-2	16	-	-	TGTGCCAGCAGCTTAGGCGGACTCTCGGACCATTGGGGCTACACCTTC	CASSLGGLSDHWGYTF
TRBV28	TRBJ2-7	15	-	TRBD2	TGTGCCAGCAGTTGGGGGACTAGCAATGCCTACGAGCAGTACTTC	CASSWGTSNAYEQYF
TRBV7-2	TRBJ1-5	13	-	-	TGTGCCAGCAGCTTGACGGGGATCCAGCCCCAGCATTTT	CASSLTGIQPQHF
TRBV7-2	TRBJ2-3	15	once	-	TGTGCCAGCAGCCATCCCGGGACTTCCACAGATACGCAGTATTTT	CASSHPGTSTDTQYF
TRBV5-1	TRBJ2-2	16	-	TRBD1	TGCGCCAGCAGCCTCCCCGGGACAGGGGGCACCGGGGAGCTGTTTTTT	CASSLPGTGGTGELFF
TRBV4-1	TRBJ1-2	13	once	-	TGCGCCAGCAGCCAAGACAGGGGCTATGGCTACACCTTC	CASSQDRGYGYTF
TRBV6-1	TRBJ1-1	14	few	TRBD1	TGTGCCAGCAGGCTACAGGGGGGGAACACTGAAGCTTTCTTT	CASRLQGGNTEAFF
TRBV6-5	TRBJ2-3	15	-	-	TGTGCCAGCAGTCAATTGACTACTAGCACAGATACGCAGTATTTT	CASSQLTTSTDTQYF
TRBV6-5	TRBJ2-7	15	-	TRBD2	TGTGCCAGCAGTTACCGGGGGGACGGGGGCTACGAGCAGTACTTC	CASSYRGDGGYEQYF
TRBV6-5	TRBJ2-2	16	-	TRBD1	TGTGCCAGCAGTTCCTGGACAGGGGGGAACACCGGGGAGCTGTTTTTT	CASSSWTGGNTGELFF
TRBV10-1	TRBJ2-3	18	-	TRBD2	TGCGCCAGCAGTGAGTCAGGATGGGCGGGGGGGCCCACAGATACGCAGTATTTT	CASSESGWAGGPTDTQYF
TRBV5-1	TRBJ2-5	13	once	-	TGCGCCAGCAGCCACAGGGTCCGGGAGACCCAGTACTTC	CASSHRVRETQYF
TRBV5-4	TRBJ1-6	16	-	TRBD1	TGTGCCAGCAGCTTGGCAGGGGGCGCCTATAATTCACCCCTCCACTTT	CASSLAGGAYNSPLHF
TRBV6-6	TRBJ1-5	15	-	-	TGTGCCAGCAGTTATACAGGGTGGAGAAATCAGCCCCAGCATTTT	CASSYTGWRNQPQHF
TRBV11-2	TRBJ2-1	14	-	-	TGTGCCAGCAGCCTAGGCGGGATTTACAATGAGCAGTTCTTC	CASSLGGIYNEQFF
TRBV5-4	TRBJ1-2	14	-	TRBD1	TGTGCCAGCAGCCAACTACAGGGGGCTTATGGCTACACCTTC	CASSQLQGAYGYTF
TRBV19	TRBJ1-2	12	-	TRBD1	TGTGCCAGTAGTACAGGGGGCTATGGCTACACCTTC	CASSTGGYGYTF
TRBV2	TRBJ2-5	19	-	TRBD2	TGTGCCAGCAGTCCCACCCCCGGGACTAGCAACCCTACGCAAGAGACCCAGTACTTC	CASSPTPGTSNPTQETQYF
TRBV6-1	TRBJ1-3	13	-	-	TGTGCCAGCAGTGAACAGGGTGGAAACACCATATATTTT	CASSEQGGNTIYF
TRBV27	TRBJ2-5	14	-	-	TGTGCCAGCAGTTTATCGATTTGGTCAGAGACCCAGTACTTC	CASSLSIWSETQYF
TRBV11-3	TRBJ1-1	14	-	-	TGTGCCAGCAGCTTAGCAGGGGTGAACACTGAAGCTTTCTTT	CASSLAGVNTEAFF
TRBV7-6	TRBJ2-1	11	-	-	TGTGCCAGCAGCTTAAATAATGAGCAGTTCTTC	CASSLNNEQFF
TRBV5-4	TRBJ2-2	16	-	TRBD2	TGTGCCAGCAGCTTGTCGCGGGGGTGGTTGGCCGGGGAGCTGTTTTTT	CASSLSRGWLAGELFF
TRBV19	TRBJ2-7	13	-	-	TGTGCCACCACCGGAACAGGGAGCGACGAGCAGTACTTC	CATTGTGSDEQYF
TRBV5-6	TRBJ1-2	13	-	-	TGTGCCAGCAGCTTAGGGGCCCACTATGGCTACACCTTC	CASSLGAHYGYTF
TRBV6-5	TRBJ1-1	14	-	-	TGTGCCAGCAGCCTAGACACCCTGAACACTGAAGCTTTCTTT	CASSLDTLNTEAFF
TRBV19	TRBJ2-2	14	-	-	TGTGCCAGTAGTCGGACTGAAAACACCGGGGAGCTGTTTTTT	CASSRTENTGELFF
TRBV19	TRBJ2-7	15	-	TRBD1	TGTGCCAGTAGTATCAGGGGGCGTTTTACCTACGAGCAGTACTTC	CASSIRGRFTYEQYF
TRBV6-1	TRBJ2-7	15	once	TRBD1	TGTGCCAGCAGTGTGTCCGGGACAGGGGGCTACGAGCAGTACTTC	CASSVSGTGGYEQYF
TRBV11-1	TRBJ2-7	13	-	-	TGTGCCAGCAGCTTCTCATCAACCTACGAGCAGTACTTC	CASSFSSTYEQYF
TRBV5-4	TRBJ2-7	14	-	-	TGTGCCAGCAGCTTGGACAGTAGCTCCTACGAGCAGTACTTC	CASSLDSSSYEQYF
TRBV25-1	TRBJ2-7	13	-	-	TGTGCCAGCAGTGAACAGGGAACCTACGAGCAGTACTTC	CASSEQGTYEQYF
TRBV5-4	TRBJ1-1	14	-	-	TGTGCCAGCAGATATTGGGGGGGGAACACTGAAGCTTTCTTT	CASRYWGGNTEAFF